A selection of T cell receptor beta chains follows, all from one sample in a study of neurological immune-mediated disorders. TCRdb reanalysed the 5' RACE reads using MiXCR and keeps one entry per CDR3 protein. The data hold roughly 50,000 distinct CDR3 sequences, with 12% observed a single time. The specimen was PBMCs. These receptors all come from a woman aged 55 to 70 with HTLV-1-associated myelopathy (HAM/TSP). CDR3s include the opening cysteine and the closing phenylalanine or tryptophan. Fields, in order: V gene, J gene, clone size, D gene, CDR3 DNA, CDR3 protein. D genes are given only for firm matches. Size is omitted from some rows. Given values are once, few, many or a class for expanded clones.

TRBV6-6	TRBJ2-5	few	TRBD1	TGTGCCAGCAGTCCAACAGGGGTGGAGACCCAGTACTTC	CASSPTGVETQYF
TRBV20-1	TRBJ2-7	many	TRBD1	TGCAGTGCTAGGGACCTGACAGGGAATGGCGACGAGCAGTACTTC	CSARDLTGNGDEQYF
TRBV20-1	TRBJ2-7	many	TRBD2	TGCAGTGCTAGAGATCCTTTCGGGAGGGCTTACGAGCAGTACTTC	CSARDPFGRAYEQYF
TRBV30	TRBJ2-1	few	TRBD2	TGTGCCTGGAGAGGGACTAGAAAGTATGAGGGGGAGTTCTTC	CAWRGTRKYEGEFF
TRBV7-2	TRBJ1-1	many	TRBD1	TGTGCCAGCAGCTTTGGGTACAGGGGTAGGGTTAGTGGGAACACTGAAGCTTTCTTT	CASSFGYRGRVSGNTEAFF
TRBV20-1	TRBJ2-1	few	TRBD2	TGCAGTGCTCTGGGGGGACTAGCGGGAATTGAGCAGTTCTTC	CSALGGLAGIEQFF
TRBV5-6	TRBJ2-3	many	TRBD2	TGTGCCAGCAGCTTGGTAGTTTCGGGACTAGCCACAGATACGCAGTATTTT	CASSLVVSGLATDTQYF
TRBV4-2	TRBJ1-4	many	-	TGTGCCAGCAGCCAAGATGGACAGTATAATGAAAAACTGTTTTTT	CASSQDGQYNEKLFF
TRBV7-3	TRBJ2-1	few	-	TGTGCCAGCAGCTTAACCCACCAACGTGCGAATGAGCAGTTCTTC	CASSLTHQRANEQFF
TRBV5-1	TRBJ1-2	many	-	TGCGCCAGCAGCTTGCATGGGACCAACGGCTACACCTTC	CASSLHGTNGYTF
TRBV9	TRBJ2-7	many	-	TGTGCCAGCAGCGCGTACCGTAGCGGCCTCTCCTACGAGCAGTACTTC	CASSAYRSGLSYEQYF
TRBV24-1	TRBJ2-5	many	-	TGTGCCACCAGCGATGGGGGGGAGACCCAGTACTTC	CATSDGGETQYF
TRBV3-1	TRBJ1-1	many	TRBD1	TGTGCCAGCAGTGACAGGGGGGGCACTGAAGCTTTCTTT	CASSDRGGTEAFF
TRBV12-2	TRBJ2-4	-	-	TGTGCAAGTCGCTCCCCGGGGTGTTTAGCCAAAAACATTCAGTACTTC	CASRSPGCLAKNIQYF
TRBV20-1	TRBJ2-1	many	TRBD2	TGCAGTGCCTTAATAATAGCGGGAGAGCCAAATGAGCAGTTCTTC	CSALIIAGEPNEQFF
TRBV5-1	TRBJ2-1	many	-	TGCGCCAGCAGTACCGGAGGGAGCTCCTACAATGAGCAGTTCTTC	CASSTGGSSYNEQFF
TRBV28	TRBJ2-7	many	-	TGTGCCAGCAGTCCCCTGGGGTTCGAGCAGTACTTC	CASSPLGFEQYF
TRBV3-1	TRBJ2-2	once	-	TGTGTCAGCAAGGTGTACACCGGGGAGCTGTTTTTT	CVSKVYTGELFF
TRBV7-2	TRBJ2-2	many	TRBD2	TGTGCCAGCAGCTTCCTAAGACTAGCGGGAGTTACCGGGGAGCTGTTTTTT	CASSFLRLAGVTGELFF
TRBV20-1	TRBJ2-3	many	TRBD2	TGCAGTGCTAGAGCGGGAGGAGGCGTTGGCACAGATACGCAGTATTTT	CSARAGGGVGTDTQYF
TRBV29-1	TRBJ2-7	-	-	TGCAGCGTTGAAATTTGGAGTCACGAGCAGTACTTC	CSVEIWSHEQYF
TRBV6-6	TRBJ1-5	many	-	TGTGCCAGCAGTCAATGGACCAATCAGCCCCAGCATTTT	CASSQWTNQPQHF
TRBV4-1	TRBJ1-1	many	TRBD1	TGCGCCAGCAGCCAAAGGACAGGGACTGAAGCTTTCTTT	CASSQRTGTEAFF
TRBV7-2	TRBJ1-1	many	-	TGTGCCAGCAGCTTACAGGACGAGTCGGCTTTCTTT	CASSLQDESAFF
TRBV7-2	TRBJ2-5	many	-	TGTGCCAGCAGCTTAGACGGCGGCCCCCAAGAGACCCAGTACTTC	CASSLDGGPQETQYF
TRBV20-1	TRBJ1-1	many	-	TGCAGTGCTAGAGTTGGACATCCCGGCGCTGAAGCTTTCTTT	CSARVGHPGAEAFF
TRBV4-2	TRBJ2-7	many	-	TGTGCCAGCAGCCAAGAGAAGGGGCACTACGAGCAGTACTTC	CASSQEKGHYEQYF
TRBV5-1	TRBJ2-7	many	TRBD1	TGCGCCAGCAGGGAGGGGACAGGGGCCTGGGAGCAGTACTTC	CASREGTGAWEQYF
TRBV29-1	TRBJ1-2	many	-	TGCAGCGTTGTTTCAGGGTGGAATGGCTACACCTTC	CSVVSGWNGYTF
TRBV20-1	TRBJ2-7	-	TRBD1	TGCAGTGCTAGAGATTCGGCCCGGGACAGGGCCTACGAGCAGTACTTC	CSARDSARDRAYEQYF
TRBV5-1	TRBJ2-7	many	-	TGCGCCAGCAGTCGGGGACCCTACGAGCAGTACTTC	CASSRGPYEQYF
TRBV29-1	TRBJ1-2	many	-	TGCAGCGTTCGGGAGGGGTCGAACGGCTACACCTTC	CSVREGSNGYTF
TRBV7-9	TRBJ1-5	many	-	TGTGCCAGCAGCCAGGATCATCAGCCCCAGCATTTT	CASSQDHQPQHF
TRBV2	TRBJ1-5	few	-	TGTGCCAGCAGTGTTGAGAGCAATCAGCCCCAGCATTTT	CASSVESNQPQHF
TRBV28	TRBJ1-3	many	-	TGTGCCAGCAGTTTACCTACAGGAGCCTCTGGAAACACCATATATTTT	CASSLPTGASGNTIYF
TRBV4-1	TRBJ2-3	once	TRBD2	TGCGCAAGCAGCCTCGGACTAGCGGGAGTCACAGATACGCAGAATTTT	CASSLGLAGVTDTQNF
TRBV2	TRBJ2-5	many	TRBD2	TGTGCCAGCAGTGTCGAGCTAGCGGGGCCCCAAGAGACCCAGTACTTC	CASSVELAGPQETQYF
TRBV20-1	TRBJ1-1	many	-	TGCAGTGCTTTTACAGGGAACACTGAAGCTTTCTTT	CSAFTGNTEAFF
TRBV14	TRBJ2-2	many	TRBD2	TGTGCCAGCAGCCCGGTAGCGGGAGGCACCGGGGAGCTGTTTTTT	CASSPVAGGTGELFF
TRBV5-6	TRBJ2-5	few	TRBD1	TGTGCCAGCAGCCCGGTTCCACAGGGGCGAGAGACCCAGTACTTC	CASSPVPQGRETQYF